The 23 T cell receptor beta chains below were found in one sample sequenced in a study of response to subunit inactivated influenza vaccine. MiXCR, run by TCRdb on the RT-PCR reads, gives a single entry per CDR3 protein. The sample lists 250,000 to 350,000 distinct CDR3 sequences, roughly 22% occurring once. The sample consisted of PBMCs from blood, taken approximately 20 months after vaccination. These receptor sequences come from a man between 50 and 75 years old who received an inactivated influenza vaccine.

This clonotype was detected a few times. The chain recombines TRBV30 with TRBJ2-7; the D is unclear. Per the germline V gene, CDR1 is GTSNPN and CDR2 is SVGIG (reference sequence). V shed 8 bases and J shed 2 bases, with 7 bases lying between them. This CDR3 spans 10 amino acids. This CDR3 reads CATGAYEQYF. CDR3 DNA: TGTGCCACCGGAGCCTACGAGCAGTACTTC.

This clonotype occurred a few times. The V gene is TRBV7-8, the J gene TRBJ2-5; TRBD2 matches at 9 bases. The CDR3 sequence is 15 residues long. Trimming removed 2 bases from V and 2 bases from J; junction bases left unmatched: 3. Germline loops: CDR1 SGHVS, CDR2 FQNEAQ. The CDR3 DNA is TGTGCCAGCAGCTTAACTAGCGGGCGGCAAGAGACCCAGTACTTC. Amino acids: CASSLTSGRQETQYF.

The CDR3 loop is CASSQDAGRVGLGELFF. The CDR3 region has the DNA TGCGCCAGCAGCCAAGATGCAGGACGGGTGGGCTTGGGGGAGCTGTTTTTT. This chain uses TRBV4-3 with TRBJ2-2; no clear D gene. The CDR3 consists of 17 residues. The germline CDR1 and CDR2 sequences are LGHNA and YSLEER. V lost 0 bases and J 8 bases, leaving 19 bases between the germline ends.

The chain combines TRBV7-9 with TRBJ2-1; D unclear. This CDR3 spans 11 amino acids. Trimming stripped 6 bases from V and 8 bases from J, with 8 bases between. Germline values: CDR1 SEHNR, CDR2 FQNEAQ (reference sequence). CDR3 sequence reads: CASSSIDEQFF. The CDR3 coding sequence is TGTGCCAGCAGTTCTATCGATGAGCAGTTCTTC.

This clonotype was detected ten times or more. This chain connects TRBV24-1 to TRBJ1-5, with a weak D call TRBD1 (6 bases). V lost 2 bases, J lost 2 bases, and 9 bases lay in between. CDR1 is KGHDR, CDR2 SFDVKD, per germline. The CDR3 runs to 15 residues. The CDR3 bases are TGTGCCACCAGTGATTGGAGGACAGGCAATCAGCCCCAGCATTTT. This encodes CATSDWRTGNQPQHF.

The V gene is TRBV12-3 or TRBV12-4, the J gene TRBJ2-3; tentatively, D is TRBD1 (5 bases). This CDR3 is 15 amino acids long. Trimming shortened V by 3 bases and J by 3 bases, and 13 bases separated the two germline ends. The CDR3 DNA sequence: TGTGCCAGCAGTTTTCAGGGTTTAAGGACAGATACGCAGTATTTT. Amino acid sequence: CASSFQGLRTDTQYF.

This clonotype was counted many times. The rearrangement uses TRBV13 and TRBJ2-3; D unclear. This CDR3 contains 14 residues. The V gene's germline CDR1 is PRHDT and CDR2 FYEKMQ (reference sequence). V shed 0 bases and J shed 4 bases, with 8 bases lying between them. The CDR3 sequence: CASSLGGFADTQYF. CDR3 in DNA: TGTGCCAGCAGCTTAGGGGGGTTTGCAGATACGCAGTATTTT.

This clonotype has more than one count but fewer than ten. V and J are TRBV9 and TRBJ1-2; D is unclear. V was pared by 7 bases and J by 6 bases, with 19 bases between. Germline V gene sequence: CDR1 SGDLS, CDR2 YYNGEE. The CDR3 runs to 14 residues. CDR3 coding DNA: TGTGCCAGCGAAAGGTACGAACAGCAACATGGCTACACCTTC. Translated: CASERYEQQHGYTF.

A few counts support this clonotype. This chain links TRBV4-3 with TRBJ2-7, with 7 bases aligning to TRBD2. V lost 1 base to trimming and J lost 1 base; unmatched junction nucleotides: 4. The germline V gene encodes CDR1 LGHNA and CDR2 YSLEER. This CDR3 spans 15 amino acids. The DNA of the CDR3 is TGCGCCAGCAGCCAAGTACCCGGGGGGTCCTACGAGCAGTACTTC. Translation: CASSQVPGGSYEQYF.

The rearrangement joins TRBV7-3 to TRBJ2-3; D call uncertain. V gave up 5 bases and J gave up 1 base, with 13 bases separating them. Germline CDR1 reads SGHTA; CDR2 reads FQGTGA. This CDR3 comprises 15 residues. The CDR3 DNA sequence: TGTGCCAGCAGCAGCCTCGGCGCAGGCACAGATACGCAGTATTTT. It yields the protein CASSSLGAGTDTQYF.

Only a few counts were recorded for this clonotype. CDR3 sequence: CASPRNRVSYNEQFF. The CDR3 region has the DNA TGTGCCAGCCCTCGAAACAGGGTCTCCTACAATGAGCAGTTCTTC. J is TRBJ2-1 and V is TRBV9; a weak D match, TRBD1 (6 bases). The V gene's germline CDR1 is SGDLS and CDR2 YYNGEE. The V gene lost 7 bases and the J gene lost 0 bases, with 14 bases spanning the gap. This CDR3 has 15 residues.

This clonotype was seen ten or more times. As DNA, the CDR3 is TGTGCCAGCAATTACGGGGGGCCCACTAATGAAAAACTGTTTTTT. Its protein is CASNYGGPTNEKLFF. The J gene is TRBJ1-4, the V gene TRBV12-3 or TRBV12-4; D may be TRBD1 (6 bases). The CDR3 is 15 residues long. The V and J ends lost 7 bases and 2 bases respectively, with 14 bases between them.

This clonotype was recorded a few times. CDR3 region: CASSLAPTRSSYEQYF. The CDR3 DNA reads TGCGCCAGCAGCTTGGCCCCCACACGGAGCTCCTACGAGCAGTACTTC. The chain recombines TRBV5-1 with TRBJ2-7; D gene uncertain. Trimming shortened V by 0 bases and J by 0 bases, and 13 bases separated the two germline ends. Per the germline V gene, CDR1 is SGHRS and CDR2 is YFSETQ. The CDR3 length is 16 residues. The full variable domain, its missing parts supplied by reference TRBV5-1 and TRBJ2-7, is KAGVTQTPRYLIKTRGQQVTLSCSPISGHRSVSWYQQTPGQGLQFLFEYFSETQRNKGNFPGRFSGRQFSNSRSEMNVSTLELGDSALYLCASSLAPTRSSYEQYFGPGTRLTVT.

This chain connects TRBV28 to TRBJ2-5, with D unresolved. V lost 7 bases and J lost 5, with 14 bases in between. Germline CDR1 is MDHEN and CDR2 is SYDVKM. The CDR3 contains 13 residues. The DNA for the CDR3 is TGTGCCAGCACCCTTGATGGGCGGGAGACCCAGTACTTC. Its translation: CASTLDGRETQYF.

This clonotype appeared many times. The chain joins TRBV29-1 to TRBJ2-7; TRBD1 might be the D (5 bases). The CDR3 sequence is 13 residues long. Trimming removed 4 bases at V and 7 bases at J, with 17 bases between. Germline values: CDR1 SQVTM, CDR2 ANQGSEA. CDR3: CSVVRDRRGEQYF. Written as DNA, the CDR3 is TGCAGCGTTGTTCGAGACAGACGTGGAGAGCAGTACTTC.

This clonotype was recorded at least ten times. This rearrangement joins TRBV20-1 to TRBJ1-6, with D unresolved. In germline, CDR1 is DFQATT, CDR2 SNEGSKA (reference sequence). V was trimmed by 3 bases and J by 6 bases, leaving 15 bases between them. The CDR3 totals 15 residues. CDR3 sequence reads: CSASDSRRPNSPLHF. CDR3 sequence (DNA): TGCAGTGCTAGTGATAGTAGAAGGCCTAATTCACCCCTCCACTTT.

The chain joins TRBV29-1 to TRBJ1-4; D is uncertain. Between the trimmed V and J ends, which lost 5 bases and 5 bases, there was a span of 12 bases. The CDR3 extends over 13 amino acids. Per the germline V gene, CDR1 is SQVTM and CDR2 is ANQGSEA. The CDR3 DNA sequence: TGCAGCGTTAGGATCCCCGGGAATGAAAAACTGTTTTTT. Translated: CSVRIPGNEKLFF.

The chain employs TRBV7-2 and TRBJ1-3; 8 bases match TRBD1. V shed 6 bases and J 6 bases; nucleotides not matched to a gene: 10. Germline-derived CDR1 and CDR2 are SGHTA and FQGNSA. The CDR3 covers 15 residues. For the CDR3, the DNA is TGTGCCAGCAGACCCCCCGGGCAGGGGGCAAACACCATATATTTT. It translates to CASRPPGQGANTIYF. Based on the CDR3 plus reference TRBV7-2 and TRBJ1-3, the full variable domain is GAGVSQSPSNKVTEKGKDVELRCDPISGHTALYWYRQSLGQGLEFLIYFQGNSAPDKSGLPSDRFSAERTGGSVSTLTIQRTQQEDSAVYLCASRPPGQGANTIYFGEGSWLTVV.

V usage is TRBV4-2 and J usage is TRBJ2-1, with no clear D. Deletions cut 3 bases from V and 6 bases from J, with 12 bases between. Germline V lookup: CDR1 LGHNA, CDR2 YNFKEQ. The CDR3 has 14 amino acids. The CDR3 reads CASSHPTPTNEQFF. CDR3 in DNA: TGTGCCAGCAGCCATCCTACCCCGACCAATGAGCAGTTCTTC.

This clonotype appeared many times. The chain carries TRBV12-3 or TRBV12-4 and TRBJ2-3; no clear D gene. CDR3 length: 12 amino acids. V gave up 0 bases and J gave up 3 bases, with 1 base separating them. Written as DNA, the CDR3 is TGTGCCAGCAGTTTAGCTACAGATACGCAGTATTTT. Encoded protein: CASSLATDTQYF.

A few counts support this clonotype. The chain is built from TRBV20-1 and TRBJ1-6; D is unclear. This CDR3 has 16 amino acids. CDR1 is DFQATT and CDR2 is SNEGSKA in the germline V gene (reference sequence). Trimming shortened V by 1 base and J by 2 bases, and 12 bases separated the two germline ends. CDR3 sequence reads: CSARANGHTYNSPLHF. DNA of the CDR3: TGCAGTGCTAGAGCGAACGGGCATACCTATAATTCACCCCTCCACTTT.

The chain is built from TRBV6-1 and TRBJ2-6; the D is unclear. Per germline, CDR1 MNHNS and CDR2 SASEGT. The CDR3 consists of 14 residues. Trimming pared 8 bases from V and 0 bases from J, leaving 8 bases between. CDR3 region: CASAAPSGANVLTF. Written as DNA, the CDR3 is TGTGCCAGCGCGGCCCCCTCTGGGGCCAACGTCCTGACTTTC.

This clonotype appeared a few times. V and J are TRBV5-1 and TRBJ2-7, with 10 nucleotides matching TRBD1. V dropped 5 bases and J dropped 3; count of bases not matched to a gene: 8. This CDR3 has 15 residues. CDR1 is SGHRS and CDR2 is YFSETQ in the germline V gene. As DNA, the CDR3 is TGCGCCAGCAGACCCGGGACAGGGGAATTCTACGAGCAGTACTTC. Protein: CASRPGTGEFYEQYF.